The TCR beta chain described here comes from a study of identical twins. This clonotype was seen more than once but under ten times. Antigen: not known. Study-wide findings and caveats: Clonotypes of the beta chain that were abundant in cord blood carried fewer insertions (memory repertoires showed none).

Template switching supplied a universal primer site; unique molecular identifiers were carried on the cDNA. MiXCR, run by TCRdb on the 5' RACE reads, gives a single entry per CDR3 protein. This sample has hundreds of thousands of distinct CDR3 sequences; approximately 6.1% occur once, and the top ten carry 1.5% to 2%. This CDR3 comprises 14 residues. V trimming: 5 bases; J trimming: 2 bases; junction bases outside the gene matches: 5. Per the germline V gene, CDR1 is DFQATT and CDR2 is SNEGSKA (reference sequence). Healthy Caucasian individuals made up all the donors. The TCR sequence derives from a man aged 18 to 35 in good health. What was sequenced was naive T cells sorted from blood. The chain joins TRBV20-1 to TRBJ2-7; 11 bases map to TRBD1. The CDR3: CSAGGDRGTYEQYF. CDR3 nucleotides: TGCAGTGCTGGGGGGGACAGGGGGACCTACGAGCAGTACTTC.